This entry describes one T cell receptor beta chain. This entry is derived from a study of blood T cell repertoires in COVID-19. Study summary: Researchers got acute and convalescent COVID-19 samples from the United States, Italy and Spain.

Data came from immunoSEQ multiplex PCR; TCRdb stores just in-frame clones and leaves some out. The top ten hold more than 1.5% of the sample, which has over 250,000 clones, roughly nine tenths seen once. With 2 bases clipped from V and 0 bases from J, the junction kept 4 bases outside the gene matches. The CDR3 has 16 residues. Per germline, CDR1 SGHNT and CDR2 YYREEE (reference sequence). Individuals drawn from around 25 US areas were about 18 to 90 years old. Clinical history reported by participants formed the basis on which cohorts were assigned. All recovered Cohort 3 donors got two negative PCRs, got clearance, or saw symptom resolution.

Sequencing was performed on PBMCs or T cells enriched from blood (not recorded which). This sequence was found in an older woman who had recovered from COVID-19. The chain couples TRBV5-4 to TRBJ2-3; 9 bases align to TRBD2. The CDR3 spells CASSFGGGASTDTQYF. The CDR3 coding sequence is TGTGCCAGCAGCTTCGGCGGGGGGGCTAGCACAGATACGCAGTATTTT.